The 6 T cell receptor beta chains presented below share a single source sample, sequenced in a study of T-cell memory formation after mild COVID-19. TCRdb re-derived calls from the 5' RACE reads in MiXCR, one entry per CDR3 protein. This sample has roughly 180,000 distinct CDR3 sequences, with approximately 17% found just once. Sequencing was done on a sample of PBMCs or a T cell subset sorted from them (not recorded which). The receptors here all came from a man aged 18 to 35 who had mild COVID-19 (a few samples of this study predate the infection). Cell type and time point are not known.

The gene calls are TRBV30 and TRBJ1-1, with 8 positions matching TRBD1. The CDR3 is 13 residues long. The trim removed 2 bases at V and 7 bases at J, leaving 6 bases unmatched. The V gene's germline CDR1 is GTSNPN and CDR2 SVGIG (reference sequence). The CDR3 region is CAWSLGTGVEAFF. CDR3 DNA sequence: TGTGCCTGGAGTTTGGGGACAGGTGTTGAAGCTTTCTTT. The full variable domain, rest sourced from reference TRBV30 and TRBJ1-1, is SQTIHQWPATLVQPVGSPLSLECTVEGTSNPNLYWYRQAAGRGLQLLFYSVGIGQISSEVPQNLSASRPQDRQFILSSKKLLLSDSGFYLCAWSLGTGVEAFFGQGTRLTVV.

This clonotype has more than one count but fewer than ten. J is TRBJ2-3 and V is TRBV2, with 10 bases that match TRBD1. The J segment lost 5 bases and the V segment lost 7 bases, leaving 6 bases of the junction unmatched. This CDR3 contains 14 residues. From germline, CDR1 is SNHLY and CDR2 FYNNEI. The CDR3: CASKGTGVLDTQYF. The CDR3 bases are TGTGCCAGCAAAGGGACAGGGGTCCTAGATACGCAGTATTTT.

As regards this clonotype: Germline and junction disagree at one end, which may indicate a read error. V is TRBV29-1 and J is TRBJ2-5; 8 bases are shared with TRBD1. The CDR3 sequence is 12 residues long. Per germline, CDR1 SQVTM and CDR2 ANQGSEA. CDR3 nucleotides: TGCAGCGTGGAAGACAGGGGAAAGACCCAGTACTTC. It translates to CSVEDRGKTQYF. The entire variable domain, with the rest obtained from reference TRBV29-1 and TRBJ2-5, is as follows: SAVISQKPSRDICQRGTSLTIQCQVDSQVTMMFWYRQQPGQSLTLIATANQGSEATYESGFVIDKFPISRPNLTFSTLTVSNMSPEDSSIYLCSVEDRGKTQYFGPGTRLLVL.

The CDR3 reads CASSVDNGYEQYF. For the CDR3, the DNA is TGTGCCAGCAGCGTAGACAATGGGTACGAGCAGTACTTC. V is TRBV9 and J is TRBJ2-7; the D is unclear. CDR1 is SGDLS, CDR2 YYNGEE, per germline. CDR3 length: 13 residues. The germline V and J ends were trimmed by 0 bases and 4 bases, with 8 bases remaining between them.

The chain has TRBV6-2 or TRBV6-3 and TRBJ2-1; D is possibly TRBD1 (6 bases). The ends were cut back, 2 bases at V and 12 bases at J, with 11 bases in the middle. CDR1 and CDR2 (germline): MNHEY, SVGEGT. The CDR3 runs 12 residues. The DNA for the CDR3 is TGTGCCAGCAGTTACGCTGGGGACACGCAGTTCTTC. Translating gives CASSYAGDTQFF.

The V and J genes are TRBV6-5 and TRBJ2-6; D possibly corresponds to TRBD2 (6 bases). Trimming stripped 7 bases from V and 2 bases from J, with 12 bases between. Germline V gene data show CDR1 as MNHEY and CDR2 as SVGAGI. The CDR3 consists of 15 residues. The CDR3: CASTSPSAGANVLTF. For the CDR3, the DNA is TGTGCCAGCACCTCACCTAGCGCTGGGGCCAACGTCCTGACTTTC.